Listed here is a single T cell receptor (beta chain). The ends were cut back, 2 bases at V and 6 bases at J, with 10 bases in the middle. Germline V gene data show CDR1 as SEHNR and CDR2 as FQNEAQ (reference sequence). The CDR3 has 14 residues. TCRdb redid the calling of the 5' RACE reads with MiXCR, one entry per CDR3 protein. Here the sample spans roughly 77,000 distinct CDR3 sequences, more than 10% being singletons. This entry belongs to a study of early T cells in non-severe SARS-CoV-2 infection. Overall study: The chains were unpaired, and the sequenced material was bulk RNA from unsorted whole blood.

This chain uses TRBV7-9 with TRBJ2-2; weak D call: TRBD1 (6 bases). Material: whole blood. The receptor's source is an adult who was a healthcare worker with PCR-confirmed SARS-CoV-2 infection or an uninfected control (not recorded which). For the CDR3, the DNA is TGTGCCAGCAGCTTATATCAGGGGTCCGGGGAGCTGTTTTTT. Its translation is CASSLYQGSGELFF.